This T cell receptor beta chain was retrieved from a study of T cell responses to AZD1222 COVID-19 vaccine. Study-wide background: Pooled samples include second doses given at about 4 or 12 weeks.

This table comes from immunoSEQ multiplex PCR, and its TCRdb copy is limited to in-frame clones, with some not included. The sample has roughly 120,000 clones, about 89% seen once. CDR1 and CDR2 from the germline V gene are MDHEN and SYDVKM. CDR3 length equals 14 residues. Trimming took off 6 bases at V and 8 bases at J, with 17 bases between the two ends. Study-wide results and limits: Spike-wide vaccine-associated CD4 TCRs dominated at 160-218 and 743-854. Baseline serology detected seropositivity in only five or six AZD1222 recipients. Targets within unmutated variant regions were reportedly found for nearly half of spike-specific TCRs.

This clone was counted only a few times. Its antigen remains unknown. The specimen comprised peripheral blood, sampled on day 0 of AZD1222 vaccination. The clonotype originates from an adult in good health. The J gene is TRBJ1-3, the V gene TRBV28; D is possibly TRBD1 (5 bases). The CDR3 nucleotides are TGTGCCAGCAGCTCACATCTAGGGGCGGACACCATATATTTT. Translated, it gives CASSSHLGADTIYF.